Here is one T cell receptor beta chain with its context. With 6 bases removed from V and 0 bases from J, the gap between germline ends came to 12 bases. Germline-derived CDR1 and CDR2 are MGHDK and SYGVNS. The CDR3 covers 16 residues. Clones were sequenced by immunoSEQ multiplex PCR, and TCRdb holds only the in-frame ones, with some missing. The sample holds roughly 2.5 million clones, 90% to 95% seen once. The data stem from a study of shared clonotypes between healthy human individuals. The receptor was derived from a man younger than 30 in good health. Sequencing was done on a sample of naive CD4+ T cells sorted from blood. The subset is: CD45RA+ positively selected. This chain uses TRBV25-1 with TRBJ1-6; D not resolved. CDR3 in amino acids: CASREKPSSYNSPLHF. The DNA for the CDR3 is TGTGCCAGCAGGGAAAAACCCTCCTCCTATAATTCACCCCTCCACTTT.